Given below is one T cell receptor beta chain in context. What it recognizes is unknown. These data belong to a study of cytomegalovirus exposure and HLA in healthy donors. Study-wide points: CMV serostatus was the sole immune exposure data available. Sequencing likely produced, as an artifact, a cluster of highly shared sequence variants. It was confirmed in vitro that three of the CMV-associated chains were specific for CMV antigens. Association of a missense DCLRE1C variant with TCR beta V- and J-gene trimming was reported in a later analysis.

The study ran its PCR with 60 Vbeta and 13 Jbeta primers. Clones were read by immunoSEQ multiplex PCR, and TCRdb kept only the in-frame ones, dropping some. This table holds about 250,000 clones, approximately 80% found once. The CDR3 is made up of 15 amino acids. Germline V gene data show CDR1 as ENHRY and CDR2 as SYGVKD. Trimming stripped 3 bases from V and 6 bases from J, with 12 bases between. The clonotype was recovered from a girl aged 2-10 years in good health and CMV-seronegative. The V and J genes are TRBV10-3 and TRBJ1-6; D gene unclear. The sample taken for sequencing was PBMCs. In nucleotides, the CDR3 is TGTGCCATCAGTGAACGAAGAGGGATTAATTCACCCCTCCACTTT. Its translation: CAISERRGINSPLHF.